The TCR beta chain described here comes from a study of identical twins. TCRdb analysed the 5' RACE reads with MiXCR anew, one entry per CDR3 protein. Altogether about 730,000 distinct CDR3 sequences are present, 20% to 25% being singletons, with the ten largest covering 4% to 5.5%. This clonotype showed up just a few times. Its antigen is currently unknown. V gave up 0 bases and J gave up 1 base, with 15 bases separating them. Germline V lookup: CDR1 LGHDT, CDR2 YNNKEL (reference sequence). The CDR3 is 17 residues long. Study-level findings and limits: Out-of-frame alpha sequences shared by twins showed excess low generation probability. While abundant cord blood beta clonotypes carried fewer insertions, memory repertoires showed no such pattern.

These data were also reused for a study on T cells expressing NK-cell markers. That paper notes: The use of an anti-gamma-delta TCR antibody, which was added in several experiments, restricted sorting to T cells expressing alpha-beta TCR.

The source is a woman aged 18-29 years in good health. The chain carries TRBV3-1 and TRBJ1-1; D perhaps matches TRBD1 (6 bases). The sample taken for sequencing was PBMCs. CDR3 sequence reads: CASSQDPGGRGNTEAFF. Here the CDR3 DNA reads TGTGCCAGCAGCCAAGATCCCGGGGGGCGGGGGAACACTGAAGCTTTCTTT.